These 5 T cell receptor beta chains share one sample of origin, sequenced in a study of blood T cell repertoires in COVID-19. TCRdb's copy holds only in-frame clones and misses some; the assay was immunoSEQ multiplex PCR. The sample has some 70,000 clones, around 90% seen once. Input material: peripheral blood. Receptors originate from a man aged 35-49 years with COVID-19, enrolled during active disease.

This chain connects TRBV12-2 to TRBJ1-2; TRBD1 was called by the table and not checked on the DNA. TRBV12-2 is designated a pseudogene. The CDR3 is 19 amino acids. Here the CDR3 reads CASRLDQRQDTKPNYGYTF. DNA for the CDR3: TGTGCAAGTCGCTTAGACCAGAGACAGGACACGAAACCTAACTATGGCTACACCTTC.

This sequence joins TRBV7-9 and TRBJ1-2; 9 bases match TRBD1. V lost 5 bases and J lost 6; bases outside the gene matches: 1. Germline V CDR1 and CDR2: SEHNR, FQNEAQ (reference sequence). CDR3 length: 12 amino acids. The CDR3 loop is CASSRQGDGYTF. CDR3 DNA sequence: TGTGCCAGCAGCCGACAGGGGGATGGCTACACCTTC.

The chain carries TRBV7-9 and TRBJ1-5, with D tentatively TRBD1 (6 bases). V was cut by 3 bases and J by 7 bases, with 10 bases left in between. CDR1 is SEHNR, CDR2 FQNEAQ, per germline (reference sequence). The CDR3 has 13 amino acids. Here the CDR3 DNA reads TGTGCCAGCAGCTTGATACAGGGCCAGCCCCAGCATTTT. As protein: CASSLIQGQPQHF.

V usage is TRBV4-1 and J usage is TRBJ1-1; D is unclear. This CDR3 has 13 residues. From germline, CDR1 is MGHRA and CDR2 YSYEKL. Trimming stripped 4 bases from V and 9 bases from J, with 15 bases between. This CDR3 reads CASSPLPRAKAFF. DNA of the CDR3: TGCGCCAGCAGCCCCTTACCGCGGGCTAAAGCTTTCTTT.

V is TRBV10-2 and J is TRBJ1-1; 9 bases are a match to TRBD1. V was clipped by 5 bases and J by 4 bases; unmatched bases: 5. The CDR3 loop spans 14 amino acids. The germline V gene encodes CDR1 WSHSY and CDR2 SAAADI. The CDR3 loop reads CASSWDRAGTEAFF. CDR3 bases: TGCGCCAGCAGTTGGGACAGGGCTGGCACTGAAGCTTTCTTT.